This entry features one T cell receptor (beta chain) sequence. These data are taken from a study of shared clonotypes between healthy human individuals. The CDR3 length is 15 residues. Trimming left V 3 bases short and J 10 bases short, with 18 bases between. Germline-derived CDR1 and CDR2 are MDHEN and SYDVKM. Replicate PCRs run on unsorted PBMC used roughly 320 ng DNA, which was about 30,000 T cell genomes. Sequencing used immunoSEQ multiplex PCR; TCRdb keeps in-frame clones, though not all of them. The sample comprises about half a million clones, 81% of which are singletons, and roughly 12% rests with the top ten.

The clonotype was recovered from a woman in her thirties or forties in good health. Some clones in this sample may be carry-over from other donors' samples. Sequencing used PBMCs. This rearrangement joins TRBV28 to TRBJ1-4; a weak D match, TRBD1 (6 bases). CDR3 DNA: TGTGCCAGCAGTTTGAGTGTAGGGGGTGGGGGAAAACTGTTTTTT. Translation: CASSLSVGGGGKLFF.